This T cell receptor (beta chain) was documented in a study of cytotoxic CD8 clonotypes in ibrutinib-treated CLL. This clone was counted between two and nine times. The antigen is not known. Depth targeted 1 in 200,000 to 1 in 1 million T cells, averaging 10x coverage per clonotype. Repertoires were generated with immunoSEQ multiplex PCR, while TCRdb's copy carries only in-frame clones and drops some. The sample lists about 140,000 clones, around 81% occurring once. Germline CDR1 reads SEHNR; CDR2 reads FQNEAQ (reference sequence). This CDR3 is 9 amino acids long. Study-level findings and limits: Upon ibrutinib response clonality rose, and upon progression it fell back toward baseline. Baseline clonality was higher than in age-matched healthy donors and moved in step with circulating CD8+ T-cell counts. Public clonotypes proved infrequent, and on treatment they shrank or remained steady.

The clonotype originates from a human donor with chronic lymphocytic leukemia. This sequence joins TRBV7-9 and TRBJ1-1; no firm D call. The specimen comprised PBMCs, sampled after 36 months of ibrutinib treatment. The CDR3 sequence: CAVNTEAFF. The DNA for the CDR3 is TGTGCGGTGAACACTGAAGCTTTCTTT.